Reported below is one T cell receptor beta chain. Its antigen is unknown. The CDR3 extends over 14 amino acids. V was cut by 2 bases and J by 4 bases, with 12 bases left in between. Germline assignment: CDR1 SGHKS and CDR2 YYEKEE (reference sequence). The method was immunoSEQ multiplex PCR; TCRdb's version includes in-frame clones alone and lacks a portion of them. This sample has about 1,800,000 clones, with roughly 95% found just once. This entry is derived from a study of shared clonotypes between healthy human individuals. Study-level information: Per donor, three plates held CD4 naive cells, three held CD4 memory, two held CD8 naive and one held CD8 memory.

The study, taken as a whole, reports: Several donors showed sharing of roughly 5% of naive CD4 clonotypes.

CD45RO-negative CD8 cells positively selected for CCR7 made up the naive population, which excluded terminally differentiated effector memory CD45RA+ cells. This chain uses TRBV5-5 with TRBJ1-2; D is ambiguous. This clonotype was obtained from a man between 18 and 29 years old in good health. Source material: naive CD8+ T cells sorted from blood. CDR3 sequence reads: CASSFSTPLYGYTF. As DNA, the CDR3 is TGTGCCAGCAGCTTCTCGACGCCACTCTATGGCTACACCTTC.